The clone carrying this TCR beta chain has more than one count but fewer than ten. The sample belongs to a study of response to subunit inactivated influenza vaccine. TCRdb redid the calling of the RT-PCR reads with MiXCR, one entry per CDR3 protein. The profile shows a few hundred thousand distinct CDR3 sequences, about 11% of them singletons. CDR3 length: 12 residues. V was clipped by 6 bases and J by 6 bases, with 10 bases between them. Germline CDR1 is MNHEY and CDR2 is SMNVEV (reference sequence). The data were also submitted as part of a second study, on T cells expressing NK-cell markers. From that study: With UMIs, 5'RACE template switching was used to make TCR beta cDNA. Sorted CD3+CD56+NKG2C+, CD3+CD56+NKG2C- and CD3+CD56-NKG2C+ T cells supplied TCR beta repertoires. CD8+ T cells in 5 to 7 donors included dominant NKG2C+ clonotypes at about 1.0-7.5%. Once again these clonotypes came out on top in the CD3+CD56-NKG2C+ fraction of several donors.

The clonotype was recovered from a man in his forties or fifties who received an inactivated influenza vaccine. This material consisted of PBMCs from blood, taken on the day of vaccination. This chain joins TRBV27 and TRBJ2-3; D unresolved. This chain's CDR3 is CASSPTSDTQYF. The CDR3 DNA is TGTGCCAGCAGCCCTACCTCGGATACGCAGTATTTT.